The 15 T cell receptor beta chains listed next were all sequenced from one sample in a study of cytomegalovirus exposure and HLA in healthy donors. With 60 Vbeta and 13 Jbeta primers, the PCR was carried out. TCRdb keeps only in-frame clones here, not all; method: immunoSEQ multiplex PCR. The data include 55,000 to 85,000 clones; the top ten clones carry around 3.8%. The specimen sequenced was PBMCs. Receptors were obtained from a female donor in good health and CMV-seropositive.

Remarks on this clone: The sample holds other DNA sequences that translate to the same CDR3. The V call is TRBV18, the J call TRBJ2-7; 7 positions match TRBD1. V dropped 3 bases and J dropped 2; count of bases not matched to a gene: 4. The CDR3 length is 14 residues. Germline CDR1 reads KGHSH; CDR2 reads LQKENI. The CDR3, as DNA: TGTGCCAGCTCACCCACAGGGGTTCCCTACGAGCAGTACTTC. Protein product: CASSPTGVPYEQYF.

The V call is TRBV7-9, the J call TRBJ2-5; 7 bases are a match to TRBD1. Trimming took 5 bases from V and 3 from J; bases not matched to a gene: 6. CDR1 is SEHNR and CDR2 is FQNEAQ in the germline V gene (reference sequence). This CDR3 spans 14 amino acids. The CDR3 loop is CASSDRTGEETQYF. Here the CDR3 DNA reads TGTGCCAGCAGCGACCGGACAGGCGAAGAGACCCAGTACTTC. The full variable domain, its missing parts supplied by reference TRBV7-9 and TRBJ2-5, is DTGVSQNPRHKITKRGQNVTFRCDPISEHNRLYWYRQTLGQGPEFLTYFQNEAQLEKSRLLSDRFSAERPKGSFSTLEIQRTEQGDSAMYLCASSDRTGEETQYFGPGTRLLVL.

The rearrangement joins TRBV10-3 to TRBJ2-3, with D tentatively TRBD2 (6 bases). Germline V CDR1 and CDR2: ENHRY, SYGVKD. Trimming left V 4 bases short and J 0 bases short, with 8 bases between. This CDR3 spans 14 amino acids. CDR3 amino acids: CAISGGTSTDTQYF. DNA for the CDR3: TGTGCCATCAGTGGAGGGACTAGCACAGATACGCAGTATTTT.

V usage is TRBV6-5 and J usage is TRBJ1-3; perhaps TRBD1 as D (6 bases). Germline-derived CDR1 and CDR2 are MNHEY and SVGAGI. This CDR3 spans 15 amino acids. The ends were cut back, 4 bases at V and 2 bases at J, with 12 bases in the middle. Here the CDR3 reads CASSSQGYAGNTIYF. CDR3 DNA: TGTGCCAGCAGTTCACAGGGTTACGCTGGAAACACCATATATTTT.

This CDR3 is CASSAGGSYNEQFF. The DNA for the CDR3 is TGTGCCAGCAGCGCAGGGGGCTCCTACAATGAGCAGTTCTTC. The chain links TRBV27 to TRBJ2-1; 7 positions match TRBD1. Germline V lookup: CDR1 MNHEY, CDR2 SMNVEV (reference sequence). This CDR3 contains 14 residues. V shed 6 bases, J shed 0 bases, and the junction held 2 bases outside the gene matches.

This chain links TRBV6-1 with TRBJ2-7; 10 bases fit TRBD2. Germline V gene lookup returns CDR1 MNHNS and CDR2 SASEGT. The V gene end was trimmed by 10 bases and the J gene end by 4 bases; junction bases not matched to a gene: 13. This CDR3 is built from 15 residues. CDR3 loop: CATQIASGSRYEQYF. The CDR3 coding sequence is TGTGCCACCCAGATCGCTAGCGGGAGCCGATACGAGCAGTACTTC.

This chain uses TRBV6-5 with TRBJ2-7; 11 nucleotides agree with TRBD2. V was pared by 6 bases and J by 2 bases, with 6 bases of the junction left unmatched. The CDR3 contains 15 residues. CDR1 is MNHEY, CDR2 SVGAGI, per germline. Written as DNA, the CDR3 is TGTGCCAGCAGCCTACTAGCGGGAGAGACCTACGAGCAGTACTTC. This sequence encodes CASSLLAGETYEQYF.

This CDR3 is CASSPRGQSTYEQYF. The CDR3 DNA sequence: TGTGCCAGCAGCCCCCGTGGGCAGTCGACCTACGAGCAGTACTTC. V is TRBV7-9 and J is TRBJ2-7; D is uncertain. The V end lost 5 bases, the J end lost 2 bases, and 16 bases lay between the germline ends. This CDR3 region has 15 residues. CDR1 is SEHNR, CDR2 FQNEAQ, per germline (reference sequence).

The V and J genes are TRBV18 and TRBJ1-1; tentatively, D is TRBD1 (6 bases). Germline loops: CDR1 KGHSH, CDR2 LQKENI. The germline V and J ends were trimmed by 2 bases and 3 bases, with 7 bases remaining between them. The CDR3 has 13 amino acids. DNA of the CDR3: TGTGCCAGCTCACCAAACAGGGACACTGAAGCTTTCTTT. It translates to CASSPNRDTEAFF.

Notes on this clone: Other nucleotide sequences from this sample produce the same CDR3. The chain uses TRBV6-4 and TRBJ2-3; 10 nucleotides align to TRBD2. The CDR3 runs to 15 residues. Trimming cost V 0 bases and J 4 bases; bases outside gene matches: 1. The germline CDR1 and CDR2 sequences are MRHNA and SNTAGT. The CDR3 loop is CASSDSSGGADTQYF. The CDR3 DNA sequence: TGTGCCAGCAGTGACTCAAGCGGGGGGGCAGATACGCAGTATTTT.

V is TRBV10-3 and J is TRBJ2-5, with D possibly being TRBD1 (6 bases). Trimming shortened V by 4 bases and J by 2 bases, and 8 bases separated the two germline ends. CDR1 and CDR2 from the germline V gene are ENHRY and SYGVKD. This CDR3 is built from 13 residues. The CDR3 nucleotides are TGTGCCATCAGTGGGACAGAACAAGAGACCCAGTACTTC. This encodes CAISGTEQETQYF.

The chain carries TRBV18 and TRBJ2-7, with D unresolved. Germline values: CDR1 KGHSH, CDR2 LQKENI. The CDR3 is 15 amino acids. V was trimmed by 1 base and J by 0 bases, leaving 10 bases between them. The CDR3 DNA is TGTGCCAGCTCACCACAGGCCAGCGTCTCCTACGAGCAGTACTTC. Amino acids: CASSPQASVSYEQYF. Full variable domain (outside the CDR3, taken from reference TRBV18 and TRBJ2-7): NAGVMQNPRHLVRRRGQEARLRCSPMKGHSHVYWYRQLPEEGLKFMVYLQKENIIDESGMPKERFSAEFPKEGPSILRIQQVVRGDSAAYFCASSPQASVSYEQYFGPGTRLTVT.

The chain recombines TRBV25-1 with TRBJ1-1; no clear D. V lost 4 bases and J 1 base, leaving 7 bases between the germline ends. Germline V gene lookup returns CDR1 MGHDK and CDR2 SYGVNS. This CDR3 region has 13 residues. The CDR3 DNA sequence: TGTGCCAGCAGTGTCCAGTGGAACACTGAAGCTTTCTTT. Translated: CASSVQWNTEAFF.

The chain is built from TRBV18 and TRBJ2-7, with D perhaps matching TRBD2 (6 bases). Looked up from germline, CDR1 is KGHSH and CDR2 is LQKENI. Trimming stripped 4 bases from V and 7 bases from J, with 23 bases between. This CDR3 is built from 16 residues. CDR3 in amino acids: CASSRDGIGGAGEQYF. The CDR3 bases are TGTGCCAGCTCACGAGACGGCATTGGGGGTGCGGGGGAGCAGTACTTC.

The chain recombines TRBV27 with TRBJ2-7, with TRBD2 as a possible D gene (5 bases). V was clipped by 4 bases and J by 7 bases, with 23 bases between them. Germline values: CDR1 MNHEY, CDR2 SMNVEV (reference sequence). This CDR3 spans 16 amino acids. As DNA, the CDR3 is TGTGCCAGCAGTTCTATTGCCGGGAAACCTCTTCCGGAGCAGTACTTC. Encoded protein: CASSSIAGKPLPEQYF.